Listed below are T cell receptor beta chains from one sample, sequenced in a study of metastatic and nonmetastatic thyroid tumors. Through MiXCR, TCRdb re-clonotyped the PCR reads. The top ten hold 15% of the sample, which has approximately 60,000 clones, roughly 29% seen once. The sample was blood. Receptors originate from a female donor with papillary thyroid cancer or a benign thyroid nodule (not recorded which). Some clones in this sample may be carry-over from other donors' samples. The CDR3 runs from the conserved cysteine through the conserved F or W. Fields, in order: CDR3 protein, CDR3 DNA, D gene, clone size, J gene, V gene. A D gene is named only where the DNA matches it firmly. Size tells how often a clone was seen (once, few, many) or the class of an expanded clone, and some rows leave it out.

CASSGAESYGYTF,TGTGCCAGCAGCGGGGCGGAGTCCTATGGCTACACCTTC,.,few,TRBJ1-2,TRBV2
CASSYRVSGNTIYF,TGTGCCAGCAGTTACAGGGTATCTGGAAACACCATATATTTT,.,few,TRBJ1-3,TRBV28
CASSIVGGRANVLTF,TGTGCCAGTAGTATAGTTGGCGGGAGGGCCAACGTCCTGACTTTC,.,.,TRBJ2-6,TRBV19
CASSREPGIQPQHF,TGTGCCAGCTCACGCGAACCAGGGATTCAGCCCCAGCATTTT,.,.,TRBJ1-5,TRBV18
CASSQGQWGNSPLHF,TGTGCCAGCAGTCAAGGACAGTGGGGAAATTCACCCCTCCACTTT,.,.,TRBJ1-6,TRBV6-1
CASSSREGMSPLHF,TGTGCCAGCAGCTCACGGGAGGGTATGTCACCCCTCCACTTT,.,.,TRBJ1-6,TRBV7-6
CASSTRFGVNQPQHF,TGTGCCAGCAGTACACGTTTTGGGGTCAATCAGCCCCAGCATTTT,.,.,TRBJ1-5,TRBV28
CASSQRGGYEQYF,TGTGCCAGCAGCCAAAGGGGCGGTTACGAGCAGTACTTC,.,.,TRBJ2-7,TRBV27
CASTPGYGYTF,TGTGCCAGCACCCCTGGCTATGGCTACACCTTC,.,few,TRBJ1-2,TRBV28
CASSEASRLNQPQHF,TGTGCCAGCAGTGAAGCTTCCCGGTTAAATCAGCCCCAGCATTTT,.,few,TRBJ1-5,TRBV6-1
CASGWGNEQFF,TGTGCCAGCGGGTGGGGAAATGAGCAGTTCTTC,.,few,TRBJ2-1,TRBV27
CASTAAGLNEQFF,TGTGCCAGCACCGCCGCGGGATTGAATGAGCAGTTCTTC,.,few,TRBJ2-1,TRBV6-2/TRBV6-3
CASSDEAEGGHEQFF,TGTGCCAGCAGTGACGAGGCTGAGGGGGGCCATGAGCAGTTCTTC,.,few,TRBJ2-1,TRBV6-4
CASSPRTGNNYEQYF,TGTGCCAGTAGTCCCCGGACAGGGAACAACTACGAGCAGTACTTC,TRBD1,few,TRBJ2-7,TRBV19
CASSSPGQVGSGANVLTF,TGTGCCAGCAGTTCCCCGGGACAGGTCGGCTCTGGGGCCAACGTCCTGACTTTC,TRBD1,.,TRBJ2-6,TRBV28
CASSYNTLVRGEQFF,TGTGCCAGCAGTTACAACACCCTTGTCCGAGGTGAGCAGTTCTTC,.,.,TRBJ2-1,TRBV6-6
CASSLKGRQSGVRYEQYF,TGTGCCAGCAGTTTAAAGGGGCGGCAAAGCGGGGTCCGCTACGAGCAGTACTTC,TRBD2,few,TRBJ2-7,TRBV27
CASSLQGGLFNSPLHF,TGTGCCAGCAGTTTACAGGGGGGCCTGTTTAATTCACCCCTCCACTTT,TRBD1,.,TRBJ1-6,TRBV28
CASSGGAGTGANVLTF,TGTGCCAGCAGTGGAGGGGCGGGGACTGGGGCCAACGTCCTGACTTTC,.,few,TRBJ2-6,TRBV6-1
CASWLAGVSYEQYF,TGTGCCAGCTGGTTAGCGGGAGTGTCCTACGAGCAGTACTTC,TRBD2,few,TRBJ2-7,TRBV6-1
CASRDSSYEQYF,TGTGCCAGCAGGGATAGCTCCTACGAGCAGTACTTC,.,.,TRBJ2-7,TRBV2
CASSLAIMGYGYTF,TGTGCCAGCAGCTTGGCCATTATGGGCTATGGCTACACCTTC,.,many,TRBJ1-2,TRBV5-5
CSARGTSLEPQHF,TGCAGTGCTAGAGGGACATCCCTAGAGCCCCAGCATTTT,.,once,TRBJ1-5,TRBV20-1
CASSPGLAGAPETGELFF,TGCGCCAGCAGCCCCGGACTAGCGGGAGCGCCGGAGACCGGGGAGCTGTTTTTT,TRBD2,.,TRBJ2-2,TRBV5-1
CSARDWTGGSANEKLFF,TGCAGTGCTAGAGACTGGACAGGGGGATCAGCTAATGAAAAACTGTTTTTT,TRBD1,.,TRBJ1-4,TRBV20-1
CASSATSGSSLAETQYF,TGTGCCAGCAGCGCGACTAGCGGGAGTAGTCTAGCGGAGACCCAGTACTTC,TRBD2,.,TRBJ2-5,TRBV9
CASSSAGTAVGGYTF,TGTGCCAGCAGTAGCGCCGGGACAGCAGTCGGCGGCTACACCTTC,TRBD1,.,TRBJ1-2,TRBV2
CSARIRGQGRYGYTF,TGCAGTGCTAGAATTCGGGGACAGGGAAGATATGGCTACACCTTC,TRBD1,many,TRBJ1-2,TRBV20-1
CASSFGGRVGTEAFF,TGCGCCAGCAGCTTCGGCGGCAGGGTGGGCACTGAAGCTTTCTTT,.,.,TRBJ1-1,TRBV5-1
CASSLERGFGGEQYF,TGTGCCAGCAGCTTAGAAAGGGGTTTTGGGGGCGAGCAGTACTTC,.,.,TRBJ2-7,TRBV11-2
CASSPPESNQPQHF,TGTGCCAGCAGCCCTCCTGAAAGCAATCAGCCCCAGCATTTT,.,.,TRBJ1-5,TRBV3-1
CASSLSGTSEAFF,TGTGCCAGCAGCCTGTCCGGGACAAGTGAAGCTTTCTTT,.,few,TRBJ1-1,TRBV7-2
CASSPRTTDTQYF,TGTGCCAGTAGTCCCCGAACGACAGATACGCAGTATTTT,.,.,TRBJ2-3,TRBV19
CASSKDRGVYEQYF,TGTGCCAGCAGTAAGGACAGGGGAGTCTACGAGCAGTACTTC,TRBD1,.,TRBJ2-7,TRBV2
CASSPRTGGADTQYF,TGTGCCAGCAGTCCCCGGACAGGGGGAGCAGATACGCAGTATTTT,TRBD1,.,TRBJ2-3,TRBV2
CSARDLRGRVAEQYF,TGCAGTGCTAGAGATCTACGGGGCAGGGTCGCCGAGCAGTACTTC,.,.,TRBJ2-7,TRBV20-1
CASSLGLWDSPLHF,TGTGCCAGCAGCCTAGGACTGTGGGATTCACCCCTCCACTTT,.,once,TRBJ1-6,TRBV11-2
CASSVGQVAEGTIYF,TGTGCCAGCAGCGTAGGGCAAGTGGCCGAGGGCACCATATATTTT,.,.,TRBJ1-3,TRBV9
CASSMTTATEFYEQYF,TGTGCCAGTAGTATGACTACCGCCACCGAATTTTACGAGCAGTACTTC,.,.,TRBJ2-7,TRBV19
CASFLAGSSYNEQFF,TGTGCCAGCTTTCTAGCGGGGAGCTCCTACAATGAGCAGTTCTTC,TRBD2,.,TRBJ2-1,TRBV6-1
CASSLDATLGPYEQYF,TGCGCCAGCAGCCTAGATGCGACCCTAGGCCCCTACGAGCAGTACTTC,.,once,TRBJ2-7,TRBV5-1
CASSLGHPSSSYNEQFF,TGTGCCAGCAGCCTGGGCCACCCAAGTAGTTCCTACAATGAGCAGTTCTTC,.,.,TRBJ2-1,TRBV9
CASSLGRNQPQHF,TGCGCCAGCAGCTTGGGGCGGAATCAGCCCCAGCATTTT,.,.,TRBJ1-5,TRBV5-1
CASTGFSGNTIYF,TGTGCCAGCACCGGCTTCTCTGGAAACACCATATATTTT,.,.,TRBJ1-3,TRBV6-1
CASSLMGLAGYNEQFF,TGTGCCAGCAGCCTAATGGGACTAGCGGGCTACAATGAGCAGTTCTTC,TRBD2,.,TRBJ2-1,TRBV9
CASSEAMAGGDF,TGTGCCAGCAGTGAAGCTATGGCAGGAGGAGACTTC,.,.,TRBJ2-7,TRBV6-1
CASRWTGGAGSYNEQFF,TGTGCCAGCCGCTGGACAGGGGGCGCGGGGTCCTACAATGAGCAGTTCTTC,TRBD1,.,TRBJ2-1,TRBV6-2/TRBV6-3